The 10 T cell receptor beta chains below come from one sample, sequenced in a study of blood T cells in healthy people across ages. A second PCR, run for about 6 to 11 cycles, used a sample-barcoded 5' primer plus a J-beta primer mix. MiXCR, applied by TCRdb to the 5' RACE reads, yields one record per CDR3 protein. The sample consists of 750,000 to 950,000 distinct CDR3 sequences, roughly 25% of them appearing once. The sample was also linked to a second study, of T cells of mothers and their children.

Sequenced material: blood. These receptors were collected from a boy younger than 18 in good health.

This chain uses TRBV5-1 with TRBJ2-7, with 10 nucleotides matching TRBD2. V dropped 3 bases and J dropped 5; count of bases not matched to a gene: 2. The germline CDR1 and CDR2 sequences are SGHRS and YFSETQ. The CDR3 is made up of 13 amino acids. The CDR3 region is CASSYSGGNEQYF. CDR3 in DNA: TGCGCCAGCAGCTATAGCGGGGGGAACGAGCAGTACTTC.

CDR3 nucleotide sequence: TGTGCCAGCAGCTTGGTCCCGGGACTAGCGGGGGTTAATGAGCAGTTCTTC. Translation: CASSLVPGLAGVNEQFF. The genes are TRBV5-5 and TRBJ2-1; 14 nucleotides agree with TRBD2. J lost 7 bases, V lost 0 bases, and 6 bases had no gene match. The germline CDR1 and CDR2 sequences are SGHKS and YYEKEE (reference sequence). The CDR3 is 17 amino acids.

The genes are TRBV7-3 and TRBJ2-1, with D perhaps given as TRBD1 or TRBD2 (5 bases each). Trimming removed 5 bases at V and 5 bases at J, with 10 bases between. Looked up from germline, CDR1 is SGHTA and CDR2 is FQGTGA. The CDR3 contains 13 residues. DNA of the CDR3: TGTGCCAGCAGCGGGACCTTCGACAATGAGCAGTTCTTC. Its translation: CASSGTFDNEQFF.

This clonotype was detected only once. An end of the junction differs from the germline gene, which may be a read error. CDR3 amino acids: CASSEAGSKSIQYF. The CDR3 DNA sequence: TGTGCCAGCAGTGAGGCAGGCTCGAAAAGCATTCAGTACTTC. This chain uses TRBV25-1 with TRBJ2-4; D call uncertain. This CDR3 contains 14 residues. Germline assignment: CDR1 MGHDK and CDR2 SYGVNS.

This clonotype showed up just a few times. The rearrangement joins TRBV20-1 to TRBJ2-3; D remains ambiguous. The CDR3 extends over 12 amino acids. Germline loops: CDR1 DFQATT, CDR2 SNEGSKA (reference sequence). Trimming pared 3 bases from V and 4 bases from J, leaving 8 bases between. The CDR3 nucleotides are TGCAGTGCTAGGGGTTCGGCAGATACGCAGTATTTT. Protein sequence: CSARGSADTQYF.

In its sample, this clonotype was seen a few times. The V call is TRBV27, the J call TRBJ1-4; D unclear. V gave up 2 bases and J gave up 5 bases, with 12 bases separating them. Germline lookup yields CDR1 MNHEY and CDR2 SMNVEV (reference sequence). The CDR3 sequence is 15 residues long. The CDR3 region has the DNA TGTGCCAGCAGTTTAGCGGTTTTGGGGAATGAAAAACTGTTTTTT. Translation gives CASSLAVLGNEKLFF.

This clonotype was seen a few times. V usage is TRBV5-1 and J usage is TRBJ2-5, with D maybe TRBD1 (6 bases). Germline values: CDR1 SGHRS, CDR2 YFSETQ. The ends were cut back, 0 bases at V and 5 bases at J, with 14 bases in the middle. The CDR3 consists of 15 residues. The DNA for the CDR3 is TGCGCCAGCAGCTTGGCGGCAGGGGAAGGGGAGACCCAGTACTTC. It specifies CASSLAAGEGETQYF.

This clonotype has a count of ten or more. The V gene is TRBV30, the J gene TRBJ2-7; D remains ambiguous. Per the germline V gene, CDR1 is GTSNPN and CDR2 is SVGIG (reference sequence). Trimming stripped 4 bases from V and 0 bases from J, with 7 bases between. This CDR3 comprises 12 residues. In DNA, the CDR3 is TGTGCCTGGACGGGCAGCTCCTACGAGCAGTACTTC. Translation: CAWTGSSYEQYF. The whole variable domain, filled in from reference TRBV30 and TRBJ2-7, reads SQTIHQWPATLVQPVGSPLSLECTVEGTSNPNLYWYRQAAGRGLQLLFYSVGIGQISSEVPQNLSASRPQDRQFILSSKKLLLSDSGFYLCAWTGSSYEQYFGPGTRLTVT.

This clonotype was observed a few times. The chain recombines TRBV12-3 or TRBV12-4 with TRBJ2-1; no definite D call. This CDR3 is 14 amino acids long. Deletions cut 7 bases from V and 2 bases from J, with 12 bases between. This CDR3 is CASTAPDTYNEQFF. Written as DNA, the CDR3 is TGTGCCAGCACCGCACCCGACACCTACAATGAGCAGTTCTTC.

There are a few counts of this clonotype. Germline is not matched at one junction end, which may reflect a read error. V usage is TRBV3-1 and J usage is TRBJ2-1; no clear D. Looked up from germline, CDR1 is LGHDT and CDR2 is YNNKEL (reference sequence). The CDR3 is 8 amino acids. CDR3: CAILRANF. CDR3 nucleotide sequence: TGTGCCATCTTAAGGGCTAACTTC.